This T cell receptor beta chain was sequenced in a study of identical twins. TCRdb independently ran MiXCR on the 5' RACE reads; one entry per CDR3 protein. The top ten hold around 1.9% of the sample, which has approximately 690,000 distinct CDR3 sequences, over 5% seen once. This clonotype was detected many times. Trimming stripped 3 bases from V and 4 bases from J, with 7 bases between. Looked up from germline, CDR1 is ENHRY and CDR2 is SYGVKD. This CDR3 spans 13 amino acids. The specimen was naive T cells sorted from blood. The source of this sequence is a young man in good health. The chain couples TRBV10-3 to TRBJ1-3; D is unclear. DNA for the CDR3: TGTGCCATCAGTGACGGACGGGGAAACACCATATATTTT. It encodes CAISDGRGNTIYF.